These T cell receptor beta chains were read from a single sample in a study of T cell changes during pregnancy in multiple sclerosis. Method: immunoSEQ multiplex PCR; TCRdb's copy keeps in-frame clones and lacks some. The data contain around 70,000 clones, around 92% of them seen just once; the ten biggest clones take up about 1.6%. The sample was peripheral blood, taken after pregnancy. Every receptor here comes from a female donor with multiple sclerosis, enrolled in a pregnancy study. CDR3s include the opening cysteine and the closing phenylalanine or tryptophan. D genes are given only for firm matches. Expanded clones get a size class; other rows say once, few or many, or leave the size out.

V gene	J gene	D gene	clone size	CDR3 protein	CDR3 DNA
TRBV7-9	TRBJ1-1	TRBD1	few	CASSFIKKQGVKSSTEAFF	TGTGCCAGCAGCTTCATCAAGAAACAGGGGGTTAAATCGAGCACTGAAGCTTTCTTT
TRBV7-2	TRBJ2-3	TRBD2	-	CASSLLAGVSDTQYF	TGTGCCAGCAGCCTACTAGCGGGAGTATCAGATACGCAGTATTTT
TRBV6-1	TRBJ1-2	-	-	CASSELGGAAALTYF	TGTGCCAGCAGTGAATTAGGAGGGGCTGCTGCGCTCACCTACTTC
TRBV4-1	TRBJ1-3	-	-	CASSQDGGPGNTIYF	TGCGCCAGCAGCCAAGATGGAGGCCCTGGAAACACCATATATTTT
TRBV10-3	TRBJ2-1	-	-	CAISAGDNEQFF	TGTGCCATCAGTGCAGGGGACAATGAGCAGTTCTTC
TRBV10-3	TRBJ2-3	-	-	CAISDGGMSTDTQYF	TGTGCCATCAGTGACGGGGGAATGAGCACAGATACGCAGTATTTT
TRBV2	TRBJ2-5	-	few	CASSERGQPQETQYF	TGTGCCAGCAGTGAAAGAGGGCAGCCTCAAGAGACCCAGTACTTC
TRBV5-4	TRBJ2-2	TRBD1	once	CASSSRGQGNTGELFF	TGTGCCAGCAGCTCTCGAGGACAGGGAAACACCGGGGAGCTGTTTTTT
TRBV21-1	TRBJ1-5	-	few	CASRKRGYNQPQHF	TGTGCCAGCAGAAAGAGGGGGTACAATCAGCCCCAGCATTTT
TRBV27	TRBJ2-1	-	-	CASSFTGTQDEQFF	TGTGCCAGCAGTTTCACGGGGACACAGGATGAGCAGTTCTTC
TRBV27	TRBJ1-2	-	-	CASSLNWAENGYTF	TGTGCCAGCAGTTTAAATTGGGCAGAGAATGGCTACACCTTC
TRBV7-3	TRBJ2-7	TRBD1	once	CASSFDRGGEQYF	TGTGCCAGCAGCTTCGACAGGGGCGGCGAGCAGTACTTC
TRBV6-6	TRBJ1-2	TRBD1	-	CASRRDRGPPYGYTF	TGTGCCAGCAGGCGAGACAGGGGACCGCCCTATGGCTACACCTTC
TRBV30	TRBJ1-1	TRBD1	-	CAWSLRQGPTEAFF	TGTGCCTGGAGTCTAAGACAGGGACCCACTGAAGCTTTCTTT
TRBV4-2	TRBJ1-3	-	-	CASSQELGLSGNTIYF	TGTGCCAGCAGCCAAGAGCTGGGGCTGAGTGGAAACACCATATATTTT
TRBV10-3	TRBJ1-1	-	-	CAISGGGNTEAFF	TGTGCCATCAGTGGCGGGGGGAACACTGAAGCTTTCTTT
TRBV13	TRBJ1-1	TRBD1	-	CASSFSGTGGPEAFF	TGTGCCAGCAGCTTCTCCGGGACAGGGGGCCCTGAAGCTTTCTTT
TRBV4-3	TRBJ2-3	-	-	CASSQDSPGIGTDTQYF	TGCGCCAGCAGCCAAGATTCCCCAGGGATTGGCACAGATACGCAGTATTTT
TRBV9	TRBJ1-1	TRBD1	-	CASSVAGQGDPEAFF	TGTGCCAGCAGCGTAGCGGGACAGGGGGACCCTGAGGCTTTCTTT
TRBV29-1	TRBJ1-5	-	-	CSVGEGSPTGAPQHF	TGCAGCGTTGGGGAGGGATCTCCCACAGGAGCACCCCAGCATTTT
TRBV19	TRBJ2-2	TRBD2	-	CASSISQREVPGELFF	TGTGCCAGTAGTATTTCTCAGCGGGAGGTCCCCGGGGAGCTGTTTTTT
TRBV11-3	TRBJ2-7	TRBD2	-	CASSLSAGDYEQYF	TGTGCCAGCAGCTTATCGGCGGGGGACTACGAGCAGTACTTC
TRBV27	TRBJ1-2	-	-	CASSFDPEIYGYTF	TGTGCCAGCAGTTTTGACCCGGAGATCTATGGCTACACCTTC
TRBV6-4	TRBJ2-3	TRBD1	-	CASSEGGATDTQYF	TGTGCCAGCAGTGAAGGGGGCGCCACAGATACGCAGTATTTT
TRBV5-1	TRBJ1-1	-	once	CASSHAQRNTEAFF	TGCGCCAGCAGCCATGCACAGAGGAACACTGAAGCTTTCTTT
TRBV18	TRBJ2-7	-	-	CASSPSTSDSYEQYF	TGTGCCAGCTCACCTTCGACTAGTGATTCCTACGAGCAGTACTTC
TRBV7-9	TRBJ2-3	TRBD1	-	CASSLAFGTGTDTQYF	TGTGCCAGCAGCTTAGCTTTCGGGACAGGCACAGATACGCAGTATTTT
TRBV7-6	TRBJ2-2	TRBD1	-	CASSLATGTNTGELFF	TGTGCCAGCAGCTTAGCGACAGGGACAAACACCGGGGAGCTGTTTTTT
TRBV27	TRBJ2-7	-	-	CASSFGSPYEQYF	TGTGCCAGCAGTTTCGGGAGTCCCTACGAGCAGTACTTC
TRBV7-9	TRBJ2-7	-	-	CASSPALGRQYF	TGTGCCAGCAGCCCCGCACTGGGCCGTCAGTACTTC
TRBV25-1	TRBJ2-1	-	once	CASSGDDRGGYNEQFF	TGTGCCAGCAGTGGGGATGACAGGGGAGGGTACAATGAGCAGTTCTTC
TRBV19	TRBJ2-7	TRBD1	-	CASSAPGQGFYEQYF	TGTGCCAGTAGTGCGCCGGGACAGGGTTTTTACGAGCAGTACTTC
TRBV6-5	TRBJ2-7	-	-	CASSYLGPSYEQYF	TGTGCCAGCAGTTATTTGGGGCCTTCCTACGAGCAGTACTTC
TRBV27	TRBJ2-2	-	once	CASSSGGELFF	TGTGCCAGCAGTTCAGGCGGGGAGCTGTTTTTT
TRBV15	TRBJ2-5	TRBD2	-	CATSRRSGEIQETQYF	TGTGCCACCAGCAGGAGGAGCGGGGAGATTCAAGAGACCCAGTACTTC
TRBV28	TRBJ1-2	-	-	CASSFGGGYTF	TGTGCCAGCAGTTTTGGAGGTGGCTACACCTTC
TRBV4-1	TRBJ2-1	-	-	CASSQVGGNEQFF	TGCGCCAGCAGCCAGGTAGGGGGCAATGAGCAGTTCTTC
TRBV5-4	TRBJ2-2	TRBD1	-	CASSPGGSGTGELFF	TGTGCCAGCAGCCCAGGGGGCTCGGGCACCGGGGAGCTGTTTTTT